This T cell receptor beta chain originates from a study of blood T cell repertoires in COVID-19. Study at large: Samples of COVID-19 (acute and convalescent) were obtained from the United States, Italy and Spain.

In terms of age and location, participants ranged from about 18 to 95 years and lived in about 25 US areas. Participant-given clinical history determined each cohort assignment. Germline V gene lookup returns CDR1 LNHDA and CDR2 SQIVND (reference sequence). V lost 1 base and J 11 bases, leaving 18 bases between the germline ends. The CDR3 consists of 15 residues. Methods used by the authors: Nucleated cell number was recorded as an estimate derived from reference gene primer amplification. Produced via immunoSEQ multiplex PCR; TCRdb's table is partial and in-frame only. Clone size and V and J calls were adopted from that table, with D and trimming inferred from the DNA. The sample has about 200,000 clones, about 80% seen once.

J is TRBJ1-5 and V is TRBV19; D unresolved. This sequence was found in a woman in her forties or fifties who had been exposed to COVID-19. The sample consisted of PBMCs or T cells enriched from blood (not recorded which). This CDR3 reads CASSIGSGSLVAQHF. The CDR3 DNA follows: TGTGCCAGTAGTATAGGGTCGGGTTCCCTCGTCGCCCAGCATTTT.